The entry that follows covers one T cell receptor beta chain sequence. The sample is drawn from a study of T cell responses to AZD1222 COVID-19 vaccine. Profiling relied on immunoSEQ multiplex PCR, and the TCRdb table lists in-frame clones only, not all of them. The sample has approximately 150,000 clones; less than 90% are singletons. The sample was peripheral blood, taken on day 0 of AZD1222 vaccination. This clonotype originated in an adult in good health.

The CDR3 DNA sequence: TGTGCCAGCAATCACAGACAAGGCCGGCCCCAGCATTTT. It codes for CASNHRQGRPQHF. The chain links TRBV6-5 to TRBJ1-5; no definite D call. Deletions cut 7 bases from V and 9 bases from J, with 16 bases between. The germline gives CDR1 MNHEY, CDR2 SVGAGI. CDR3 length: 13 residues.